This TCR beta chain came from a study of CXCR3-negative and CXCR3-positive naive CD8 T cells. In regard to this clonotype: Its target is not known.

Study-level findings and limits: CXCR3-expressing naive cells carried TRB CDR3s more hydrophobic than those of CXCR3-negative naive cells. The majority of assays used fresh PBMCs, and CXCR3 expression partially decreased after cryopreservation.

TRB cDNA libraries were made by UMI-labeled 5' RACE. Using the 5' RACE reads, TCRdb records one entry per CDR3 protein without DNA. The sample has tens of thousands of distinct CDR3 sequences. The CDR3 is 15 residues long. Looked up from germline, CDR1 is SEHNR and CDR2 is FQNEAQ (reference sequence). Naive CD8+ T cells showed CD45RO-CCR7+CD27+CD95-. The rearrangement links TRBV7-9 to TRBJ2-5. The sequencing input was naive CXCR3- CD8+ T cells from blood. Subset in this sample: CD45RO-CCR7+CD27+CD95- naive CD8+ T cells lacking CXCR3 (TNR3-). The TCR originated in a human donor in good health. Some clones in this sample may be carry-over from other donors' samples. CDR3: CASSLSASVQETQYF.